The 27 T cell receptor beta chains given below trace back to one sample, sequenced in a study of early T cells in non-severe SARS-CoV-2 infection. TCRdb fed the 5' RACE reads into MiXCR, producing one record per CDR3 protein. This sample has around 26,000 distinct CDR3 sequences, with less than 6.5% found just once. Sequencing input: whole blood. Receptors were obtained from an adult who was a healthcare worker with PCR-confirmed SARS-CoV-2 infection or an uninfected control (not recorded which).

This clonotype was observed a few times. The chain carries TRBV15 and TRBJ2-5; the match to TRBD1 covers 7 bases. Trimming took 3 bases from V and 3 from J; bases not matched to a gene: 7. From germline, CDR1 is LNHNV and CDR2 YYDKDF (reference sequence). This CDR3 has 15 amino acids. The CDR3 bases are TGTGCCACCAGCAGTACCCGGGACAGTGAAGAGACCCAGTACTTC. It is translated as CATSSTRDSEETQYF.

This clonotype was seen at least ten times. The chain couples TRBV7-6 to TRBJ1-2; D remains unclear. V was cut by 4 bases and J by 4 bases, with 13 bases left in between. CDR1 is SGHVS and CDR2 is FNYEAQ in the germline V gene. This CDR3 comprises 14 residues. CDR3 protein: CASSSSPGIYGYTF. The DNA for the CDR3 is TGTGCCAGCAGCTCTAGCCCGGGGATCTATGGCTACACCTTC.

This chain connects TRBV6-6 to TRBJ2-3; 11 positions match TRBD2. The length of the CDR3 is 13 residues. The trim removed 5 bases at V and 5 bases at J, leaving 0 bases unmatched. Germline loops: CDR1 MNHNY, CDR2 SVGAGI (reference sequence). CDR3 nucleotides: TGTGCCAGCAGTGGACTAGCGGGAGATACGCAGTATTTT. The encoded protein is CASSGLAGDTQYF.

This chain connects TRBV10-2 to TRBJ1-4, with 7 bases that match TRBD1. Germline-derived CDR1 and CDR2 are WSHSY and SAAADI. The V gene end was trimmed by 2 bases and the J gene end by 6 bases; junction bases not matched to a gene: 9. CDR3 size: 16 residues. For the CDR3, the DNA is TGCGCCAGCAGTGAGGGATCACAGGGGTGGGATGAAAAACTGTTTTTT. Its protein is CASSEGSQGWDEKLFF.

In its sample, this clonotype is medium-sized (0.01 to 0.1%). This chain joins TRBV7-8 and TRBJ1-2; tentatively, D is TRBD1 (6 bases). V was clipped by 2 bases and J by 5 bases, with 6 bases between them. Germline CDR1 is SGHVS and CDR2 is FQNEAQ. The CDR3 is made up of 12 amino acids. DNA for the CDR3: TGTGCCAGCAGCTTACAGGGGTATGGCTACACCTTC. This gives the protein CASSLQGYGYTF. The full variable domain, in which reference TRBV7-8 and TRBJ1-2 provide the parts outside the CDR3, is GAGVSQSPRYKVAKRGQDVALRCDPISGHVSLFWYQQALGQGPEFLTYFQNEAQLDKSGLPSDRFFAERPEGSVSTLKIQRTQQEDSAVYLCASSLQGYGYTFGSGTRLTVV.

This clonotype was seen many times. The rearrangement links TRBV11-2 to TRBJ1-2, with D tentatively TRBD1 (6 bases). The CDR3 extends over 12 amino acids. Deletions cut 5 bases from V and 7 bases from J, with 11 bases between. Germline CDR1 and CDR2: SGHAT and FQNNGV. This CDR3 is CASSQQGLGYTF. DNA for the CDR3: TGTGCCAGCAGCCAACAGGGACTTGGCTACACCTTC.

The chain has TRBV11-3 and TRBJ2-7, with D tentatively TRBD2 (6 bases). Germline V gene lookup returns CDR1 SGHNT and CDR2 YENEEA. V lost 5 bases and J lost 6, with 17 bases in between. There are 14 residues in the CDR3. The CDR3 reads CASSPISGSVEQYF. In DNA, the CDR3 is TGTGCCAGCAGCCCCATTAGCGGTTCGGTCGAGCAGTACTTC.

There are many counts of this clonotype. The chain links TRBV29-1 to TRBJ2-2, with D possibly being TRBD1 or TRBD2 (5 bases each). V dropped 8 bases and J dropped 0 bases, with 13 bases sitting between them. CDR3 length: 14 residues. Per the germline V gene, CDR1 is SQVTM and CDR2 is ANQGSEA. The CDR3 loop reads CSMTRGTNTGELFF. CDR3 DNA sequence: TGCAGCATGACCCGGGGCACGAACACCGGGGAGCTGTTTTTT.

At least ten counts were recorded for this clonotype. The chain combines TRBV11-2 with TRBJ2-2; 8 nucleotides align to TRBD1. CDR3 length: 15 residues. Germline CDR1 is SGHAT and CDR2 is FQNNGV. The trim removed 5 bases at V and 4 bases at J, leaving 6 bases unmatched. The CDR3 loop reads CASSGWTGPTGELFF. CDR3 sequence (DNA): TGTGCCAGCAGCGGTTGGACAGGGCCCACCGGGGAGCTGTTTTTT.

This clonotype was detected many times. J is TRBJ2-1 and V is TRBV12-3 or TRBV12-4; 16 positions match TRBD2. This CDR3 region has 18 residues. V lost 5 bases, J lost 6 bases, and 10 bases stayed unmatched. The CDR3 DNA reads as TGTGCCAGCAGTCCGACCGAGGGACTAGCGGGGGGGCGCAATGAGCAGTTCTTC. Translation: CASSPTEGLAGGRNEQFF.

This clonotype was seen at least ten times. This rearrangement joins TRBV19 to TRBJ2-7, with 7 bases fitting TRBD1. Germline CDR1 reads LNHDA; CDR2 reads SQIVND (reference sequence). With V trimmed by 5 bases and J by 1 base, 8 bases remained unmatched. The CDR3 sequence is 15 residues long. The CDR3 coding sequence is TGTGCCAGTAGTGCCCAGGGGGTGAGATCCTACGAGCAGTACTTC. Protein sequence: CASSAQGVRSYEQYF.

This clonotype has more than one count but fewer than ten. J is TRBJ2-3 and V is TRBV20-1, with 10 positions matching TRBD2. Losses at the gene ends were 5 bases for V and 0 bases for J; bases not matched to a gene: 8. Germline lookup yields CDR1 DFQATT and CDR2 SNEGSKA (reference sequence). The CDR3 runs to 16 residues. The CDR3 DNA follows: TGCAGTGCTCTAGGACTAGCGGATACTAGCACAGATACGCAGTATTTT. The encoded protein is CSALGLADTSTDTQYF.

This clonotype ranks as medium-sized. In DNA form, the CDR3 reads TGTGCCAGTAGTCCTGGCAGTGCAACTAATGAAAAACTGTTTTTT. It is translated as CASSPGSATNEKLFF. This chain connects TRBV19 to TRBJ1-4; D remains unclear. Trimming took 5 bases from V and 0 from J, leaving 10 bases between them. CDR3 size: 15 residues. The germline V gene has CDR1 LNHDA and CDR2 SQIVND (reference sequence).

The gene calls are TRBV5-1 and TRBJ2-7, with D unclear. Looked up from germline, CDR1 is SGHRS and CDR2 is YFSETQ. Trimming took off 0 bases at V and 5 bases at J, with 9 bases between the two ends. This CDR3 is built from 13 residues. The CDR3 DNA reads TGCGCCAGCAGCTTGGCCAGCGTGGACGAGCAGTACTTC. It yields the protein CASSLASVDEQYF.

This clonotype was seen repeatedly, ten times or more. The gene calls are TRBV11-2 and TRBJ2-3, with 11 bases that match TRBD2. The CDR3 is 17 amino acids. V lost 4 bases and J lost 7; bases outside the gene matches: 13. CDR1 is SGHAT and CDR2 is FQNNGV in the germline V gene. CDR3 sequence (DNA): TGTGCCAGCAGCTCCGGAACGGGACTAGCGGTGAAAAATACGCAGTATTTT. Amino acids: CASSSGTGLAVKNTQYF.

This clonotype came up a few times. The V gene is TRBV10-2, the J gene TRBJ2-3; D call uncertain. This CDR3 comprises 17 residues. Trimming shortened V by 2 bases and J by 5 bases, and 20 bases separated the two germline ends. The germline gives CDR1 WSHSY, CDR2 SAAADI. The CDR3 loop reads CASSEEGVRAFLDTQYF. For the CDR3, the DNA is TGCGCCAGCAGTGAGGAAGGAGTCCGCGCCTTTTTAGATACGCAGTATTTT.

CDR3 sequence: CSVGGRYNEQFF. The CDR3 coding sequence is TGCAGCGTTGGGGGCAGATACAATGAGCAGTTCTTC. The V gene is TRBV29-1, the J gene TRBJ2-1; D possibly corresponds to TRBD1 (5 bases). The CDR3 has 12 amino acids. The V end was cut by 4 bases, the J end by 4 bases, with 8 bases between. Per germline, CDR1 SQVTM and CDR2 ANQGSEA.

CDR3: CASSMARQPQHF. The CDR3 DNA reads as TGTGCCAGTAGTATGGCTCGTCAGCCCCAGCATTTT. V gene TRBV19 combines with J gene TRBJ1-5; D remains unclear. The CDR3 covers 12 residues. The germline CDR1 and CDR2 sequences are LNHDA and SQIVND (reference sequence). The V gene lost 3 bases and the J gene lost 6 bases, with 6 bases spanning the gap.

Many counts were recorded for this clonotype. This rearrangement joins TRBV12-3 or TRBV12-4 to TRBJ1-2, with D hard to call. Trimming pared 5 bases from V and 5 bases from J, leaving 6 bases between. The length of the CDR3 is 11 residues. CDR3 sequence reads: CASSPGYGYTF. In DNA form, the CDR3 reads TGTGCCAGCAGTCCGGGGTATGGCTACACCTTC.

The gene calls are TRBV5-1 and TRBJ1-1; D gene unclear. With 0 bases removed from V and 7 bases from J, the gap between germline ends came to 4 bases. Germline V lookup: CDR1 SGHRS, CDR2 YFSETQ. The CDR3 runs to 11 residues. The CDR3 DNA sequence: TGCGCCAGCAGCTTGGGGCATGAAGCTTTCTTT. Its translation is CASSLGHEAFF.

The CDR3: CASSYGGYEQFF. CDR3 sequence (DNA): TGTGCCAGCAGTTACGGGGGCTATGAGCAGTTCTTC. This sequence joins TRBV6-6 and TRBJ2-1; the D gene is possibly TRBD1 (6 bases). The CDR3 runs to 12 residues. V gave up 2 bases and J gave up 8 bases, with 7 bases separating them. CDR1 is MNHNY and CDR2 is SVGAGI in the germline V gene (reference sequence).

This clonotype was seen a few times. The chain carries TRBV12-3 or TRBV12-4 and TRBJ1-1; 7 nucleotides match TRBD1. Germline trimming cut 3 bases from V and 6 bases from J; bases unmatched to any gene: 7. This CDR3 has 14 residues. The DNA of the CDR3 is TGTGCCAGCAGTTTGGGGCAGGGGGGATCTGAAGCTTTCTTT. This gives the protein CASSLGQGGSEAFF.

This clonotype appeared a few times. This chain joins TRBV29-1 and TRBJ2-3; no firm D call. V was cut by 3 bases and J by 1 base, with 8 bases left in between. Germline assignment: CDR1 SQVTM and CDR2 ANQGSEA. The CDR3 totals 13 residues. The CDR3, as DNA: TGCAGCGTTGACTGGAGAGGCACAGATACGCAGTATTTT. This translates into CSVDWRGTDTQYF.

This clonotype was seen more than once but under ten times. This chain connects TRBV18 to TRBJ2-7; 9 nucleotides align to TRBD1. Trimming at V came to 4 bases and at J to 0 bases, leaving 4 bases not matched to a gene. This CDR3 is built from 15 residues. Germline CDR1 reads KGHSH; CDR2 reads LQKENI. The CDR3 here is CASSRTTGGSYEQYF. The CDR3 nucleotides read TGTGCCAGCTCACGGACGACAGGGGGCTCCTACGAGCAGTACTTC.

This clonotype was detected ten times or more. This chain uses TRBV6-4 with TRBJ1-1, with D unclear. CDR1 and CDR2 from the germline V gene are MRHNA and SNTAGT. CDR3 length: 16 amino acids. V lost 7 bases, J lost 4 bases, and 22 bases lay in between. The CDR3 DNA is TGTGCCAGCATGCCCCCTGGACGGCCTCGGGTCACTGAAGCTTTCTTT. Protein: CASMPPGRPRVTEAFF.

This clonotype was seen repeatedly, ten times or more. V usage is TRBV5-5 and J usage is TRBJ2-3, with 9 nucleotides matching TRBD1. The CDR3 totals 15 residues. The germline CDR1 and CDR2 sequences are SGHKS and YYEKEE (reference sequence). The V and J ends lost 4 bases and 6 bases, in that order; junction bases with no gene match: 9. CDR3 residues: CASSRKTGGRDTQYF. CDR3 coding DNA: TGTGCCAGCAGCCGTAAAACAGGGGGCCGGGATACGCAGTATTTT. Based on the CDR3 plus reference TRBV5-5 and TRBJ2-3, the full variable domain is DAGVTQSPTHLIKTRGQQVTLRCSPISGHKSVSWYQQVLGQGPQFIFQYYEKEERGRGNFPDRFSARQFPNYSSELNVNALLLGDSALYLCASSRKTGGRDTQYFGPGTRLTVL.

This clonotype came up many times. The chain employs TRBV7-6 and TRBJ2-7; 7 nucleotides match TRBD1. The V and J ends lost 0 bases and 2 bases, in that order; junction bases with no gene match: 4. Germline loops: CDR1 SGHVS, CDR2 FNYEAQ. The CDR3 totals 15 residues. CDR3 sequence (DNA): TGTGCCAGCAGCTTAGCCAGGGGGACAACCTACGAGCAGTACTTC. This gives the protein CASSLARGTTYEQYF.